A selection of T cell receptor beta chains follows, all from one sample in a study of blood T cell repertoires in COVID-19. Sequencing was performed with immunoSEQ multiplex PCR; in TCRdb, only in-frame clones are kept and a portion is missing. The table shows 93,000 or so clones, with approximately 84% occurring only once. Sequenced sample: peripheral blood. The origin of the receptors is a human donor in a cohort sampled during active or convalescent COVID-19. Both conserved end residues are part of each CDR3. The order of the fields is V gene, J gene, clone size, D gene, CDR3 DNA, CDR3 protein. D genes are given only for firm matches. Clone sizes are given selectively: once, few, many, or a class where the clone is expanded.

>TRBV5-1|TRBJ2-7|NA|TRBD1
TGCGCCAGCAGCTTGGGGGGACAGGGGACCTTCGCTGAGCAGTACTTC
CASSLGGQGTFAEQYF
>TRBV27|TRBJ1-4|NA|NA
TGTGCCAGCGCGTTTGCAGGGGCTCGTGAAAAACTGTTTTTT
CASAFAGAREKLFF
>TRBV6-4|TRBJ2-7|NA|TRBD1
TGTGCCAGCAGTGTGCCAGGACAGGGGTCCGAGCAGTACTTC
CASSVPGQGSEQYF
>TRBV18|TRBJ2-7|NA|NA
TGTGCCAGCTCACCGGGAGGGGGTCTAGGTTCCTACGAGCAGTACTTC
CASSPGGGLGSYEQYF
>TRBV9|TRBJ2-5|NA|NA
TGTGCCAGCAGCGTAGAAGGTGGACAGTACATAGGGACCCAGTACTTC
CASSVEGGQYIGTQYF
>TRBV4-2|TRBJ1-5|NA|TRBD1
TGTGCCAGCAGCCAAGCCACAGAGGGGGCGAGCAATCAGCCCCAGCATTTT
CASSQATEGASNQPQHF
>TRBV13|TRBJ2-7|NA|TRBD2
TGTGCCAGCAGACGGGGGGGTCCCTACGAGCAGTACTTC
CASRRGGPYEQYF
>TRBV3-1/TRBV3-2|TRBJ1-6|once|NA
TGTGCCAGCAGCCAAGCTACTCTCAGGGGTCGGAATTCACCCCTCCACTTT
CASSQATLRGRNSPLHF
>TRBV5-1|TRBJ2-7|NA|TRBD1
TGCGCCAGCAGCTTGACAGGGGGGCCCTACGAGCAGTACTTC
CASSLTGGPYEQYF
>TRBV18|TRBJ2-7|NA|TRBD1
TGTGCCAGCTCACCTAGGACAGGGGGATCGACCTACGAGCAGTACTTC
CASSPRTGGSTYEQYF
>TRBV9|TRBJ1-3|NA|NA
TGTGCCAGCAGCGTAGACGTTAGCTCTGGAAACACCATATATTTT
CASSVDVSSGNTIYF
>TRBV18|TRBJ1-4|NA|TRBD1
TGTGCCAGCTCACCACAGGACAGGGAAAAACTGTTTTTT
CASSPQDREKLFF
>TRBV6-5|TRBJ1-1|NA|NA
TGTGCCAGCAGTTACAGGGGGTCTGAAGCTTTCTTT
CASSYRGSEAFF
>TRBV6-5|TRBJ1-2|NA|NA
TGTGCCAGCAAGCCGGAGAACTATGGCTACACCTTC
CASKPENYGYTF
>TRBV5-1|TRBJ1-4|NA|NA
TGCGCCAGCAGCTTGGCCTCCGGGTCGGAACTGTTTTTT
CASSLASGSELFF
>TRBV5-1|TRBJ2-2|NA|NA
TGCGCCAGCAGCTTGGGGGCAGGGGATACCGGGGAGCTGTTTTTT
CASSLGAGDTGELFF
>TRBV2|TRBJ2-5|NA|NA
TGTGCCAGCAGTCTCCAGGGTTCAGGCCAGTACTTC
CASSLQGSGQYF
>TRBV6-6|TRBJ2-7|NA|NA
TGTGCCAGCAGTTACTCGAGAGAGTACGAGCAGTACTTC
CASSYSREYEQYF